The clone carrying this T cell receptor (beta chain) was seen only once. After removal of 5 bases from V and 3 bases from J, the junction contained 6 bases not matched to a gene. The CDR3 spans 14 residues. Germline V gene data show CDR1 as MDHEN and CDR2 as SYDVKM. This entry belongs to a study of blood T cell repertoires in COVID-19. Across the whole study: The United States, Italy and Spain were the sources of the acute and convalescent COVID-19 samples. The analysed material was cDNA or gDNA that came from T cells, B-cell-depleted T cells, or PBMCs.

As handled by the study authors: Reference gene primer amplification yielded estimated nucleated cell counts. Profiled with immunoSEQ multiplex PCR; TCRdb holds only in-frame clones, not every one. V, J and clone size are those of that table, while D and trimming were read from the DNA. The data show roughly 46,000 clones, about 87% seen once. The source is a human donor with active COVID-19. The donor label of this sample is uncertain. The rearrangement uses TRBV28 and TRBJ1-1; 7 bases match TRBD1. Sequencing used peripheral blood. The CDR3 reads CASSLSTGYTEAFF. The CDR3 DNA reads as TGTGCCAGCAGTCTGTCGACAGGGTACACTGAAGCTTTCTTT.